This TCR beta chain originates from a study of blood T cell repertoires in COVID-19. Only one count was recorded for this clone. Authors' analysis steps: For nucleated cells, counts were estimated from reference gene primer amplification. TCRdb's copy holds only in-frame clones and misses some; the assay was immunoSEQ multiplex PCR. The V and J calls and clone size were taken over from that table, and D and trimming were inferred from the DNA. The sample consists of roughly 49,000 clones, around 84% of them appearing once. The CDR3 runs 15 residues. Trimming removed 3 bases at V and 3 bases at J, with 15 bases between. Per the germline V gene, CDR1 is SGHTA and CDR2 is FQGNSA.

The source material was peripheral blood. This sequence joins TRBV7-2 and TRBJ2-7; possible D gene TRBD2, 5 bases. The TCR comes from an elderly man with active COVID-19. The CDR3 protein is CASSFVPGAGYEQYF. The CDR3 nucleotides are TGTGCCAGCAGCTTCGTCCCCGGCGCGGGCTACGAGCAGTACTTC.